What follows are 21 T cell receptor beta chains derived from one specimen sequenced in a study of T-cell reconstitution after alpha-beta-depleted transplantation in children. The authors prepared the TCRbeta library with unique molecular identifiers. TCRdb reprocessed the PCR reads with MiXCR, giving one entry per CDR3 protein. This sample has around 440,000 distinct CDR3 sequences, with roughly 10% found just once. The specimen was PBMCs, collected before TCRalphabeta/CD19-depleted stem cell transplant. The source is a child aged 2 to 15 with inherited bone marrow failure, due to receive a stem cell transplant.

As to this clonotype: The junction departs from the called germline gene at one end, perhaps through a read error. The gene calls are TRBV20-1 and TRBJ2-7; TRBD2 aligns across 16 bases. Germline V gene lookup returns CDR1 DFQATT and CDR2 SNEGSKA (reference sequence). The CDR3 sequence is 20 residues long. CDR3 residues: CCASPDTGLAGGPVGYEQYF. The CDR3 DNA reads TGCTGTGCTAGTCCCGATACGGGACTAGCGGGAGGGCCGGTCGGCTACGAGCAGTACTTC.

This clonotype was seen repeatedly, ten times or more. An end of the junction does not agree with germline; a read error may underlie this. The chain uses TRBV2 and TRBJ2-3; D is unclear. This CDR3 has 15 residues. Germline CDR1 SNHLY, CDR2 FYNNEI. The CDR3 here is CASREGPALGDTQYF. CDR3 in DNA: TGTGCCAGCAGGGAAGGGCCGGCGCTTGGGGATACGCAGTATTTT.

This clonotype showed up just a few times. The V and J genes are TRBV6-5 and TRBJ1-5, with a tentative D call TRBD1 (5 bases). Germline CDR1 and CDR2: MNHEY and SVGAGI. The CDR3 length is 13 residues. V was pared by 8 bases and J by 3 bases, with 11 bases between. CDR3 in amino acids: CASLRQFNQPQHF. The DNA of the CDR3 is TGTGCCAGCCTAAGACAGTTCAATCAGCCCCAGCATTTT.

This clonotype came up many times. The rearrangement links TRBV7-9 to TRBJ2-1, with 12 bases aligning to TRBD2. V was clipped by 5 bases and J by 0 bases; unmatched bases: 14. Looked up from germline, CDR1 is SEHNR and CDR2 is FQNEAQ (reference sequence). The CDR3 extends over 20 amino acids. The CDR3 DNA follows: TGTGCCAGCAGCAACCCGAGAACGACTAGCGGGAGTTACTCCTACAATGAGCAGTTCTTC. Amino acids: CASSNPRTTSGSYSYNEQFF.

There are many counts of this clonotype. This sequence joins TRBV11-2 and TRBJ2-1; 7 bases align to TRBD2. This CDR3 is 14 amino acids long. Germline trimming cut 2 bases from V and 6 bases from J; bases unmatched to any gene: 4. In germline, CDR1 is SGHAT, CDR2 FQNNGV. The CDR3 DNA reads TGTGCCAGCAGCTTATTGGCTAGCGGCAATGAGCAGTTCTTC. This codes for CASSLLASGNEQFF.

The rearrangement joins TRBV10-3 to TRBJ2-3; D remains unclear. The ends were cut back, 6 bases at V and 6 bases at J, with 10 bases in the middle. The germline gives CDR1 ENHRY, CDR2 SYGVKD. The CDR3 has 12 residues. CDR3 protein: CAISDTEDTQYF. Here the CDR3 DNA reads TGTGCCATCAGCGATACCGAGGATACGCAGTATTTT.

This clonotype has a count of ten or more. The chain has TRBV28 and TRBJ1-2; the D gene is possibly TRBD1 (6 bases). The CDR3 covers 12 residues. The germline V and J ends were trimmed by 11 bases and 7 bases, with 17 bases remaining between them. The V gene's germline CDR1 is MDHEN and CDR2 SYDVKM. In nucleotides, the CDR3 is TGTGCCGCCACTAGGGGGGTACTTGGCTACACCTTC. Its translation is CAATRGVLGYTF.

Regarding this clonotype: This may be a read error: a much more frequent sequence differs by one nucleotide. This chain joins TRBV12-3 or TRBV12-4 and TRBJ1-2; TRBD1 might be the D (5 bases). There are 17 residues in the CDR3. The CDR3 DNA is TGTGCCAGCAGTCCTGGTTGGGGGGGTATAGCTAACTATCGCTACACCTTC. Protein: CASSPGWGGIANYRYTF.

This clonotype was counted at least ten times. This chain joins TRBV11-2 and TRBJ1-2; no clear D gene. Germline-derived CDR1 and CDR2 are SGHAT and FQNNGV. The CDR3 has 13 amino acids. Between the trimmed V and J ends, which lost 5 bases and 6 bases, there was a span of 13 bases. CDR3 in DNA: TGTGCCAGCAGCCTTAGTCTGGGGAATGGCTACACCTTC. This gives the protein CASSLSLGNGYTF.

Many counts were recorded for this clonotype. The rearrangement links TRBV6-2 or TRBV6-3 to TRBJ2-2, with D hard to call. Germline assignment: CDR1 MNHEY and CDR2 SVGEGT. The CDR3 has 15 residues. The V and J ends lost 2 bases and 6 bases respectively, with 13 bases between them. The CDR3 loop is CASSYASIGPGELFF. The DNA for the CDR3 is TGTGCCAGCAGTTACGCTTCAATAGGGCCCGGGGAGCTGTTTTTT.

There are many counts of this clonotype. The chain has TRBV4-1 and TRBJ2-3; no firm D call. V lost 1 base and J lost 0, with 5 bases in between. Germline V CDR1 and CDR2: MGHRA, YSYEKL. The CDR3 is 14 amino acids. The CDR3 is CASSQGRSTDTQYF. The DNA of the CDR3 is TGCGCCAGCAGCCAAGGACGGAGCACAGATACGCAGTATTTT.

This clonotype showed up many times. The rearrangement joins TRBV12-3 or TRBV12-4 to TRBJ2-5, with D possibly called TRBD1 or TRBD2 (5 bases each). Trimming pared 6 bases from V and 1 base from J, leaving 15 bases between. CDR3 length equals 15 residues. The DNA for the CDR3 is TGTGCCAGCAGCCCCGGGACGGCAATCCAAGAGACCCAGTACTTC. Translating gives CASSPGTAIQETQYF.

This clonotype was seen at least ten times. The chain carries TRBV6-5 and TRBJ2-4; 9 bases are a match to TRBD2. V gave up 0 bases and J gave up 3 bases; unmatched junction bases: 12. Germline CDR1 is MNHEY and CDR2 is SVGAGI. This CDR3 comprises 19 residues. The CDR3 loop is CASSYSPSGIREDKNIQYF. The CDR3 DNA sequence: TGTGCCAGCAGTTACTCTCCTAGCGGGATCCGAGAAGACAAAAACATTCAGTACTTC.

This clonotype was picked up many times. This chain uses TRBV6-5 with TRBJ2-5; 7 bases fit TRBD1. Germline CDR1 and CDR2: MNHEY and SVGAGI. With V trimmed by 3 bases and J by 5 bases, 6 bases remained unmatched. The CDR3 extends over 14 amino acids. The chain's CDR3 is CASSYDRALETQYF. For the CDR3, the DNA is TGTGCCAGCAGTTATGACAGGGCGCTCGAGACCCAGTACTTC.

This clonotype was seen ten or more times. V usage is TRBV5-5 and J usage is TRBJ2-7; 9 bases agree with TRBD1. Trimming cost V 1 base and J 4 bases; bases outside gene matches: 3. Germline CDR1 is SGHKS and CDR2 is YYEKEE (reference sequence). The CDR3 is 14 residues long. The CDR3 DNA sequence: TGTGCCAGCAGCTTGTTACAGGGGGCGTACGAGCAGTACTTC. This encodes CASSLLQGAYEQYF.

This chain connects TRBV20-1 to TRBJ2-2; either TRBD1 or TRBD2 may fit D (6 bases each). Germline values: CDR1 DFQATT, CDR2 SNEGSKA (reference sequence). The CDR3 contains 15 residues. Trimming shortened V by 1 base and J by 4 bases, and 13 bases separated the two germline ends. The CDR3 sequence is CSARVAEGGTGELFF. Here the CDR3 DNA reads TGCAGTGCTAGAGTAGCGGAAGGGGGCACCGGGGAGCTGTTTTTT.

This clonotype was seen ten or more times. The chain combines TRBV5-1 with TRBJ2-7; tentative D call: TRBD2 (5 bases). CDR1 and CDR2 (germline): SGHRS, YFSETQ. V lost 0 bases to trimming and J lost 3 bases, with 13 bases between them. This CDR3 has 15 amino acids. The DNA of the CDR3 is TGCGCCAGCAGCTTGGGAGGGCTGAGCATCTACGAGCAGTACTTC. Amino acid sequence: CASSLGGLSIYEQYF.

In this sample, this clonotype turned up many times. The J gene is TRBJ2-5, the V gene TRBV24-1; the match to TRBD1 covers 9 bases. Unmatched junction bases numbered 8, after V lost 9 bases and J lost 1 base. Germline V gives CDR1 KGHDR, CDR2 SFDVKD. The CDR3 totals 15 residues. As DNA, the CDR3 is TGTGCCACCGCCTTCATGACAGGGGGCCAAGAGACCCAGTACTTC. Protein product: CATAFMTGGQETQYF.

There are many counts of this clonotype. The chain combines TRBV6-5 with TRBJ2-1; 8 bases map to TRBD2. Germline CDR1 and CDR2: MNHEY and SVGAGI. The CDR3 loop spans 17 amino acids. V gave up 1 base and J gave up 4 bases; unmatched junction bases: 9. The CDR3 loop reads CASSYFSRTSGYNEQFF. The CDR3 coding sequence is TGTGCCAGCAGTTACTTTAGCAGAACTAGCGGTTACAATGAGCAGTTCTTC.

This chain joins TRBV4-3 and TRBJ2-1; either TRBD1 or TRBD2 may supply D (6 bases each). V was clipped by 3 bases and J by 8 bases, with 20 bases between them. The germline V gene encodes CDR1 LGHNA and CDR2 YSLEER. The CDR3 spans 16 residues. DNA of the CDR3: TGCGCCAGCAGCCATATCGGGGGCAACCGAGGCTATGAGCAGTTCTTC. Protein: CASSHIGGNRGYEQFF.

The rearrangement uses TRBV2 and TRBJ1-1; D is unresolved. The CDR3 is 11 residues long. Per the germline V gene, CDR1 is SNHLY and CDR2 is FYNNEI. With 2 bases removed from V and 7 bases from J, the gap between germline ends came to 5 bases. DNA of the CDR3: TGTGCCAGCAGTGAATGGGGTGAAGCTTTCTTT. Translating gives CASSEWGEAFF.